Listed here are 10 T cell receptor beta chains from one sample, sequenced in a study of T cells in Graves' hyperthyroidism and ophthalmopathy. Template material for amplifying TCR beta CDR3 regions consisted of RNA transcripts. TCR CDR3 regions were first amplified by RT-PCR with HTBI primers. TCRdb analysed the multiplex PCR reads with MiXCR anew, one entry per CDR3 protein. This sample carries approximately 590,000 distinct CDR3 sequences, 15% to 19% of them seen once, and the ten largest clones take under 8%. Sequenced: blood. The receptors were gathered from a woman aged 25 to 45 with Graves' hyperthyroidism.

The sample holds a few counts of this clonotype. The gene calls are TRBV5-1 and TRBJ2-1; D is perhaps TRBD2 (5 bases). This CDR3 is built from 15 residues. Between the trimmed V and J ends, which lost 1 base and 5 bases, there was a span of 13 bases. Germline loops: CDR1 SGHRS, CDR2 YFSETQ. The CDR3 DNA sequence: TGCGCCAGCAGCTTGTGGCCTAGCAACAACAATGAGCAGTTCTTC. Residues: CASSLWPSNNNEQFF.

This clonotype has more than one count but fewer than ten. This rearrangement joins TRBV4-1 to TRBJ2-7; 7 bases are shared with TRBD2. V was clipped by 6 bases and J by 3 bases; unmatched bases: 20. Germline V gene lookup returns CDR1 MGHRA and CDR2 YSYEKL. CDR3 length: 18 residues. The CDR3 region is CASRRYDSERGSFYEQYF. CDR3 bases: TGCGCCAGCAGACGCTACGACTCAGAGCGCGGGAGCTTCTACGAGCAGTACTTC.

This clonotype was recorded at least ten times. The V gene is TRBV20-1, the J gene TRBJ2-1; TRBD2 aligns across 7 bases. The germline gives CDR1 DFQATT, CDR2 SNEGSKA (reference sequence). The CDR3 contains 15 residues. The trim removed 5 bases at V and 4 bases at J, leaving 11 bases unmatched. The CDR3 region has the DNA TGCAGTGCTTGGGACTTTGCGGGGGTATACAATGAGCAGTTCTTC. Protein product: CSAWDFAGVYNEQFF.

This rearrangement joins TRBV30 to TRBJ2-6, with D hard to call. Trimming cost V 3 bases and J 0 bases, with 12 bases left between them. Germline V CDR1 and CDR2: GTSNPN, SVGIG (reference sequence). The CDR3 sequence is 16 residues long. The CDR3 DNA reads as TGTGCCTGGAGCGACTCCCCAGGCTCTGGGGCCAACGTCCTGACTTTC. Its protein product is CAWSDSPGSGANVLTF.

The chain joins TRBV5-1 to TRBJ2-5; 8 bases are a match to TRBD2. Looked up from germline, CDR1 is SGHRS and CDR2 is YFSETQ. The CDR3 sequence is 14 residues long. V shed 3 bases and J 5 bases; nucleotides not matched to a gene: 6. The CDR3 loop is CASSSDREGETQYF. DNA for the CDR3: TGCGCCAGCAGCTCGGACCGGGAGGGGGAGACCCAGTACTTC. The full variable domain, completed using reference TRBV5-1 and TRBJ2-5, is KAGVTQTPRYLIKTRGQQVTLSCSPISGHRSVSWYQQTPGQGLQFLFEYFSETQRNKGNFPGRFSGRQFSNSRSEMNVSTLELGDSALYLCASSSDREGETQYFGPGTRLLVL.

This clonotype was seen repeatedly, ten times or more. This sequence joins TRBV2 and TRBJ2-1; D is possibly TRBD2 (6 bases). The CDR3 covers 13 residues. The germline CDR1 and CDR2 sequences are SNHLY and FYNNEI. Trimming removed 6 bases from V and 2 bases from J, with 8 bases in between. CDR3 protein: CASRASAYNEQFF. The CDR3 bases are TGTGCCAGCAGGGCTAGCGCCTACAATGAGCAGTTCTTC.

The gene calls are TRBV12-3 or TRBV12-4 and TRBJ1-2; tentatively, D is TRBD1 (5 bases). The CDR3 is 14 residues long. V was pared by 5 bases and J by 3 bases, with 13 bases between. The CDR3 DNA follows: TGTGCCAGCAGTCCTTCTTCAGGGTACTATGGCTACACCTTC. Translating it yields CASSPSSGYYGYTF.

A note on this clonotype: The conserved closing phenylalanine or tryptophan is absent in this CDR3, likely reflecting a read error. V gene TRBV29-1 combines with J gene TRBJ1-1; the D is unclear. The CDR3 runs 12 residues. V was cut by 3 bases and J by 9 bases, with 14 bases left in between. CDR1 is SQVTM and CDR2 is ANQGSEA in the germline V gene. The CDR3 here is CSVDGLMKKAFL. Here the CDR3 DNA reads TGCAGCGTTGATGGTCTTATGAAGAAAGCTTTCCTT.

The rearrangement uses TRBV30 and TRBJ1-4; 12 nucleotides match TRBD1. Germline CDR1 GTSNPN, CDR2 SVGIG (reference sequence). This CDR3 comprises 15 residues. V lost 3 bases and J lost 10; bases outside the gene matches: 9. As DNA, the CDR3 is TGTGCCTGGAGACCCGGGACAGGGGGCGTCGGAAAACTGTTTTTT. Amino acid sequence: CAWRPGTGGVGKLFF.

This clonotype showed up just a few times. This may be a read error: a much more frequent sequence differs by one nucleotide. The V call is TRBV19, the J call TRBJ2-2; D is perhaps TRBD1 (6 bases). The CDR3 sequence is 16 residues long. Germline CDR1 and CDR2: LNHDA and SQIVND (reference sequence). The CDR3 sequence is CASAGWGHSNTGELLF. The CDR3 DNA reads as TGTGCCAGTGCCGGTTGGGGGCATAGTAACACCGGGGAGCTGCTTTTT.